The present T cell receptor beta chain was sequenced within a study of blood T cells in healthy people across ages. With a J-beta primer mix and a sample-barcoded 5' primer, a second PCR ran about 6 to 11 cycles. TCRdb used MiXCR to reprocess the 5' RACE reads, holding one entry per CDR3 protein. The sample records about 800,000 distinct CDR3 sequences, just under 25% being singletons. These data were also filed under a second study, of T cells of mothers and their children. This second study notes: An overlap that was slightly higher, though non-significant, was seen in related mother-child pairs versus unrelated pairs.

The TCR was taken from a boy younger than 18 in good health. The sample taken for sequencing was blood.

CDR3 region: CSARDLQLNTGELFF. The CDR3 nucleotides read TGCAGTGCTAGAGATCTTCAGCTTAACACCGGGGAGCTGTTTTTT. The J gene is TRBJ2-2, the V gene TRBV20-1; D is unresolved. The CDR3 spans 15 residues. Germline-derived CDR1 and CDR2 are DFQATT and SNEGSKA (reference sequence). Trimming removed 0 bases from V and 2 bases from J, with 10 bases in between.